These 11 T cell receptor beta chains were sequenced from one sample in a study of blood T cell repertoires in COVID-19. Libraries were prepared by immunoSEQ multiplex PCR; TCRdb keeps only in-frame clonotypes and omits some of them. The table has about 180,000 clones, about 79% seen once. Sequencing was performed on peripheral blood. These receptors originate from an older woman with acute or convalescent COVID-19.

This rearrangement joins TRBV7-2 to TRBJ1-6; D is possibly TRBD1 (5 bases). V lost 1 base and J lost 8, with 12 bases in between. Per germline, CDR1 SGHTA and CDR2 FQGNSA. The CDR3 covers 15 residues. This CDR3 is CASSLETAPDSPLHF. CDR3 bases: TGTGCCAGCAGCTTAGAGACAGCCCCGGATTCACCCCTCCACTTT.

The chain is built from TRBV30 and TRBJ2-2; D gene ambiguous. Trimming stripped 3 bases from V and 7 bases from J, with 18 bases between. Germline loops: CDR1 GTSNPN, CDR2 SVGIG (reference sequence). The CDR3 runs 15 residues. The CDR3 loop is CAWSVPSEVGGELFF. The DNA of the CDR3 is TGTGCCTGGAGCGTCCCATCCGAGGTGGGCGGGGAGCTGTTTTTT.

CDR3 nucleotides: TGCGCCAGCAGCCAAGAAGTTTTGGAGGGGGCGAGAGGAATAGGGAACACTGAAGCTTTCTTT. It specifies CASSQEVLEGARGIGNTEAFF. The gene calls are TRBV4-1 and TRBJ1-1, with 7 bases identical to TRBD1. Germline V gene sequence: CDR1 MGHRA, CDR2 YSYEKL. This CDR3 is 21 amino acids long. J gave up 1 base and V 0 bases, and 20 bases lay outside the gene matches.

V gene TRBV19 combines with J gene TRBJ2-5; tentative D call: TRBD1 (6 bases). The CDR3 consists of 13 residues. V dropped 9 bases and J dropped 1 base, with 12 bases sitting between them. Germline loops: CDR1 LNHDA, CDR2 SQIVND (reference sequence). CDR3 region: CASGAGAQETQYF. The CDR3 DNA sequence: TGTGCCAGCGGGGCAGGGGCCCAAGAGACCCAGTACTTC.

This clone turned up a few times. Other DNA variants within this sample encode the same CDR3. This chain connects TRBV30 to TRBJ2-2, with D unresolved. The V gene's germline CDR1 is GTSNPN and CDR2 SVGIG (reference sequence). V was trimmed by 0 bases and J by 6 bases, leaving 5 bases between them. CDR3 size: 12 residues. In DNA, the CDR3 is TGTGCCTGGAGTGTGCGGTCCGGGGAGCTGTTTTTT. Translation gives CAWSVRSGELFF.

The chain employs TRBV6-5 and TRBJ2-7; maybe TRBD1 (5 bases). Trimming shortened V by 5 bases and J by 3 bases, and 8 bases separated the two germline ends. The CDR3 totals 12 residues. Germline values: CDR1 MNHEY, CDR2 SVGAGI. The CDR3 DNA reads as TGTGCCAGCAGTCAACAGGTCTACGAGCAGTACTTC. Translation: CASSQQVYEQYF.

The genes are TRBV5-8 and TRBJ2-7; TRBD1 aligns across 7 bases. V lost 2 bases and J lost 0; bases outside the gene matches: 5. The CDR3 length is 15 residues. Germline loops: CDR1 SGHTS, CDR2 YDEGEE. CDR3 nucleotides: TGTGCCAGCAGCTTAGGCAGGGGGATCTCCTACGAGCAGTACTTC. It is translated as CASSLGRGISYEQYF.

This rearrangement joins TRBV11-3 to TRBJ2-3, with a tentative D call TRBD1 (5 bases). The length of the CDR3 is 15 residues. Trimming left V 5 bases short and J 0 bases short, with 12 bases between. Germline-derived CDR1 and CDR2 are SGHNT and YENEEA. The CDR3 region is CASSPRTSSTDTQYF. CDR3 bases: TGTGCCAGCAGCCCCCGGACAAGTAGCACAGATACGCAGTATTTT.

This chain connects TRBV13 to TRBJ1-2; maybe TRBD1 (6 bases). CDR3 length equals 13 residues. Trimming took off 5 bases at V and 4 bases at J, with 11 bases between the two ends. The germline gives CDR1 PRHDT, CDR2 FYEKMQ (reference sequence). This CDR3 is CASSRGRGYGYTF. Written as DNA, the CDR3 is TGTGCCAGCAGCCGAGGCAGGGGCTATGGCTACACCTTC. Full variable domain (outside the CDR3, taken from reference TRBV13 and TRBJ1-2): AAGVIQSPRHLIKEKRETATLKCYPIPRHDTVYWYQQGPGQDPQFLISFYEKMQSDKGSIPDRFSAQQFSDYHSELNMSSLELGDSALYFCASSRGRGYGYTFGSGTRLTVV.

The rearrangement uses TRBV3-1 (or the pseudogene TRBV3-2) and TRBJ2-7; TRBD2 matches at 11 bases. The ends lost 1 base at V and 6 bases at J; junction bases unmatched: 5. The CDR3 spans 15 residues. Germline assignment: CDR1 LGHDT and CDR2 YNNKEL (reference sequence). The CDR3 nucleotides read TGTGCCAGCAGCCAAGGACTAGCGGGATCGGGCGAGCAGTACTTC. It specifies CASSQGLAGSGEQYF.

This clone came up a few times. The CDR3 sequence: CASSGGQSTEAFF. CDR3 bases: TGTGCCAGCAGCGGGGGGCAGAGCACTGAAGCTTTCTTT. The chain employs TRBV6-5 and TRBJ1-1; tentatively, D is TRBD1 (6 bases). CDR1 and CDR2 (germline): MNHEY, SVGAGI. This CDR3 contains 13 residues. V lost 6 bases and J lost 4, with 12 bases in between.